The 26 T cell receptor beta chains in this list originate from one sample, sequenced in a study of response to subunit inactivated influenza vaccine. In TCRdb, the RT-PCR reads were re-called with MiXCR into one record per CDR3 protein. The table has 860,000 or so distinct CDR3 sequences, 20% to 25% seen once. The sequencing here drew on PBMCs from blood, taken more than 4 days after vaccination. The receptors stem from a man in his forties or fifties who received an inactivated influenza vaccine.

CDR3 in amino acids: CASSLAWGRKVAYNEQFF. CDR3 nucleotides: TGTGCCAGCAGCTTAGCGTGGGGCAGAAAGGTCGCCTACAATGAGCAGTTCTTC. The V gene is TRBV7-2, the J gene TRBJ2-1; tentative D call: TRBD1 (5 bases). The germline gives CDR1 SGHTA, CDR2 FQGNSA. Between the trimmed V and J ends, which lost 0 bases and 2 bases, there was a span of 17 bases. The CDR3 is 18 residues long.

The chain recombines TRBV12-3 or TRBV12-4 with TRBJ2-5; D is unresolved. The CDR3 totals 14 residues. Trimming pared 2 bases from V and 6 bases from J, leaving 13 bases between. DNA for the CDR3: TGTGCCAGCAGTTTATCGTACGGCGAACAGACCCAGTACTTC. Translated, it gives CASSLSYGEQTQYF.

This chain connects TRBV7-8 to TRBJ2-1; 7 bases fit TRBD2. The CDR3 runs to 17 residues. Looked up from germline, CDR1 is SGHVS and CDR2 is FQNEAQ. The V gene end was trimmed by 1 base and the J gene end by 9 bases; junction bases not matched to a gene: 15. Here the CDR3 reads CASSLGGGSPPPTEQFF. The CDR3 DNA follows: TGTGCCAGCAGCTTAGGGGGCGGGAGTCCCCCCCCCACTGAGCAGTTCTTC.

This clonotype was found a few times. The genes are TRBV7-6 and TRBJ2-2; D may be TRBD1 or TRBD2 (5 bases each). V was cut by 3 bases and J by 11 bases, with 13 bases left in between. Germline V gene sequence: CDR1 SGHVS, CDR2 FNYEAQ. The CDR3 is 13 residues long. The CDR3 DNA follows: TGTGCCAGCAGCTTTGGGGGATCGAGTGAGCTGTTTTTT. The encoded protein is CASSFGGSSELFF.

In its sample, this clonotype was seen a few times. The rearrangement links TRBV7-2 to TRBJ2-7; D is undetermined. Germline assignment: CDR1 SGHTA and CDR2 FQGNSA. This CDR3 comprises 11 residues. The V end lost 10 bases, the J end lost 1 base, and 8 bases lay between the germline ends. The CDR3: CATDGSYEQYF. For the CDR3, the DNA is TGTGCCACCGACGGATCCTACGAGCAGTACTTC.

The rearrangement joins TRBV30 to TRBJ2-2, with D uncertain. V lost 8 bases and J lost 5, with 15 bases in between. This CDR3 contains 13 residues. The V gene's germline CDR1 is GTSNPN and CDR2 SVGIG (reference sequence). The CDR3 sequence is CAVGWVWTGELFF. CDR3 in DNA: TGTGCCGTTGGTTGGGTGTGGACCGGGGAGCTGTTTTTT.

In this sample, this clonotype turned up a few times. V usage is TRBV6-5 and J usage is TRBJ1-4; 9 positions match TRBD1. Germline trimming cut 4 bases from V and 8 bases from J; bases unmatched to any gene: 5. The CDR3 has 14 residues. The germline gives CDR1 MNHEY, CDR2 SVGAGI. CDR3 residues: CASSSTGGQEKLFF. Written as DNA, the CDR3 is TGTGCCAGCAGTTCGACAGGGGGGCAGGAAAAACTGTTTTTT.

There are a few counts of this clonotype. The V gene is TRBV5-1, the J gene TRBJ1-6, with 7 positions matching TRBD1. The CDR3 is 14 residues long. Germline trimming cut 4 bases from V and 11 bases from J; bases unmatched to any gene: 9. Per the germline V gene, CDR1 is SGHRS and CDR2 is YFSETQ. The CDR3 nucleotides read TGCGCCAGCAGCCTAGGACAGGCTACAACACCCCTCCACTTT. Its protein is CASSLGQATTPLHF.

The V call is TRBV4-3, the J call TRBJ1-6, with 9 bases fitting TRBD1. Per germline, CDR1 LGHNA and CDR2 YSLEER. The CDR3 spans 17 residues. Unmatched junction bases numbered 14, after V lost 0 bases and J lost 14 bases. CDR3 nucleotides: TGCGCCAGCAGCCAAGAGGAACGGGGACAGGGCCATAGGGCCCTCCACTTT. This codes for CASSQEERGQGHRALHF.

Remarks on this clonotype: At one end the junction does not follow the germline gene, possibly because of a read error. The V call is TRBV10-3, the J call TRBJ2-3; either TRBD1 or TRBD2 may fit D (5 bases each). This CDR3 region has 12 residues. Germline CDR1 and CDR2: ENHRY and SYGVKD. In DNA, the CDR3 is TGCGGAGCGGTGGACAACACAGATACGCAGTATTTT. Its translation is CGAVDNTDTQYF.

This clonotype was observed a few times. The chain has TRBV9 and TRBJ1-6, with TRBD1 as a possible D gene (5 bases). The length of the CDR3 is 14 residues. Per the germline V gene, CDR1 is SGDLS and CDR2 is YYNGEE. The ends were cut back, 3 bases at V and 15 bases at J, with 19 bases in the middle. The CDR3 loop reads CASSGKEGTGGLHF. The CDR3 nucleotides are TGTGCCAGCAGCGGAAAAGAGGGGACTGGCGGCCTCCACTTT.

This clonotype has more than one count but fewer than ten. The chain is built from TRBV20-1 and TRBJ2-1; possibly TRBD2 for D (5 bases). Germline CDR1 is DFQATT and CDR2 is SNEGSKA (reference sequence). The CDR3 has 14 residues. V shed 3 bases and J shed 2 bases, with 11 bases lying between them. Here the CDR3 DNA reads TGCAGTGCTAGTCGAGGGAAGCCCTACAATGAGCAGTTCTTC. Its translation: CSASRGKPYNEQFF.

This clonotype has only a few counts. The chain carries TRBV29-1 and TRBJ2-3; TRBD1 matches at 10 bases. Germline CDR1 and CDR2: SQVTM and ANQGSEA. Germline trimming cut 6 bases from V and 5 bases from J; bases unmatched to any gene: 8. The CDR3 loop spans 14 amino acids. CDR3 amino acids: CSVVGTGVGDTQYF. The CDR3 DNA sequence: TGCAGCGTCGTTGGGACAGGGGTTGGAGATACGCAGTATTTT.

V is TRBV30 and J is TRBJ1-6, with D maybe TRBD1 (5 bases). Trimming left V 5 bases short and J 10 bases short, with 18 bases between. Germline CDR1 is GTSNPN and CDR2 is SVGIG (reference sequence). The CDR3 contains 14 residues. CDR3: CAWATSGGYSPLHF. The CDR3 nucleotides read TGTGCCTGGGCAACTTCCGGGGGGTACTCACCCCTCCACTTT.

This clonotype was recorded at least ten times. The chain has TRBV7-9 and TRBJ2-1, with no clear D. Germline CDR1 SEHNR, CDR2 FQNEAQ (reference sequence). V was cut by 1 base and J by 8 bases, with 3 bases left in between. This CDR3 has 11 amino acids. CDR3: CASSLDYEQFF. The CDR3, as DNA: TGTGCCAGCAGCTTAGATTATGAGCAGTTCTTC.

The chain uses TRBV20-1 and TRBJ1-6, with D possibly being TRBD1 (6 bases). V was clipped by 3 bases and J by 5 bases, with 14 bases between them. Germline CDR1 and CDR2: DFQATT and SNEGSKA (reference sequence). The CDR3 consists of 15 residues. CDR3 coding DNA: TGCAGTGCTAGGGCCAGGGGAGGGAATAATTCACCCCTCCACTTT. Protein sequence: CSARARGGNNSPLHF.

This clonotype came up a few times. The V call is TRBV6-1, the J call TRBJ1-5, with D possibly matching TRBD1 (5 bases). V lost 8 bases and J 11 bases, leaving 19 bases between the germline ends. CDR1 is MNHNS, CDR2 SASEGT, per germline. The length of the CDR3 is 13 residues. The CDR3: CASLGRDGVTQHF. The CDR3 region has the DNA TGTGCCAGCCTTGGACGGGACGGCGTGACCCAGCATTTT.

The J gene is TRBJ2-5, the V gene TRBV6-2 or TRBV6-3; TRBD2 agrees at 10 bases. V was clipped by 4 bases and J by 5 bases; unmatched bases: 16. The CDR3 length is 18 residues. Per the germline V gene, CDR1 is MNHEY and CDR2 is SVGEGT. As DNA, the CDR3 is TGTGCCAGCAGTTTCCTTCAGCGGGGGGGCTTTCGGTCGGAGACCCAGTACTTC. Translated: CASSFLQRGGFRSETQYF.

The rearrangement joins TRBV7-2 to TRBJ1-5, with D hard to call. The germline V gene encodes CDR1 SGHTA and CDR2 FQGNSA. The CDR3 length is 13 residues. V was shortened by 5 bases and J by 8 bases, with 13 bases between the two germline ends. Written as DNA, the CDR3 is TGTGCCAGCAGCCCCCGTCGGGATGAGCCCCAGCATTTT. Translating it yields CASSPRRDEPQHF.

The chain uses TRBV6-5 and TRBJ2-7, with D possibly being TRBD1 or TRBD2 (6 bases each). The CDR3 length is 15 residues. Germline CDR1 is MNHEY and CDR2 is SVGAGI. V was cut by 4 bases and J by 5 bases, with 18 bases left in between. The CDR3: CASSSPGGLPDEQYF. The CDR3 region has the DNA TGTGCCAGCAGTTCTCCCGGGGGCTTGCCCGACGAGCAGTACTTC.

This clonotype was picked up a small number of times. This rearrangement joins TRBV10-3 to TRBJ2-3; D is uncertain. Trimming pared 0 bases from V and 2 bases from J, leaving 15 bases between. The length of the CDR3 is 17 residues. Germline V lookup: CDR1 ENHRY, CDR2 SYGVKD. DNA of the CDR3: TGTGCCATCAGTGAGTCGAAAGGGCTGGGTAACACAGATACGCAGTATTTT. Its translation is CAISESKGLGNTDTQYF.

This chain connects TRBV12-2 to TRBJ1-6. TRBV12-2 is marked as a pseudogene. CDR3 length equals 13 residues. CDR3 bases: TGTGCAAGTCTCAGAGTGACTAATTCACCCCTCCACTTT. Residues: CASLRVTNSPLHF.

The chain couples TRBV20-1 to TRBJ2-2, with 7 bases aligning to TRBD2. CDR3 length: 15 residues. Germline lookup yields CDR1 DFQATT and CDR2 SNEGSKA (reference sequence). CDR3 region: CIRPLSGEGTGELFF. The DNA for the CDR3 is TGCATTAGGCCCCTCTCGGGGGAGGGGACCGGGGAGCTGTTTTTT.

This clonotype was observed many times. The chain carries TRBV6-1 and TRBJ1-4; a weak D match, TRBD1 (6 bases). Germline CDR1 reads MNHNS; CDR2 reads SASEGT. V was pared by 5 bases and J by 8 bases, with 15 bases between. The length of the CDR3 is 14 residues. Here the CDR3 DNA reads TGTGCCAGCAGTCGAACAGGGAAGGGAGAAAAACTGTTTTTT. Its protein product is CASSRTGKGEKLFF.

The chain joins TRBV7-2 to TRBJ2-3, with 10 bases identical to TRBD1. This CDR3 spans 14 amino acids. Germline CDR1 and CDR2: SGHTA and FQGNSA. V was clipped by 5 bases and J by 6 bases; unmatched bases: 5. The CDR3 DNA follows: TGTGCCAGCAGCACCGGGACAGGGGTTGATACGCAGTATTTT. It translates to CASSTGTGVDTQYF.

The rearrangement uses TRBV2 and TRBJ2-3; 9 bases line up with TRBD2. The CDR3 spans 18 residues. In germline, CDR1 is SNHLY, CDR2 FYNNEI. V dropped 4 bases and J dropped 2; count of bases not matched to a gene: 13. The CDR3 region has the DNA TGTGCCAGCAGTGTGACGGCGGTGCTAGCGGGGACCACAGATACGCAGTATTTT. This codes for CASSVTAVLAGTTDTQYF.